These 18 T cell receptor beta chains share one sample of origin, sequenced in a study of T cells in Graves' hyperthyroidism and ophthalmopathy. TCR beta CDR3 regions were amplified from RNA transcripts. TCR CDR3 underwent first-round RT-PCR with the HTBI primer set. TCRdb passed the multiplex PCR reads through MiXCR, listing each CDR3 protein once. Of 700,000 or so distinct CDR3 sequences listed, about 14% are singletons. Source material: blood. The receptors stem from a woman aged 50 to 65 with Graves' ophthalmopathy.

In its sample, this clonotype was seen many times. The V and J genes are TRBV7-2 and TRBJ2-7, with unresolved D. This CDR3 has 14 residues. Germline CDR1 and CDR2: SGHTA and FQGNSA. V lost 1 base and J 3 bases, leaving 10 bases between the germline ends. This chain's CDR3 is CASSLVSVRYEQYF. For the CDR3, the DNA is TGTGCCAGCAGCTTAGTTAGTGTCCGCTACGAGCAGTACTTC.

V is TRBV20-1 and J is TRBJ2-7; TRBD2 matches at 7 bases. Germline V gene data show CDR1 as DFQATT and CDR2 as SNEGSKA (reference sequence). V lost 1 base and J lost 5; bases outside the gene matches: 8. CDR3 size: 14 residues. CDR3 coding DNA: TGCAGTGCTAGAGCGGGGGGAAACCACGACGAGCAGTACTTC. It is translated as CSARAGGNHDEQYF.

This clonotype was detected ten times or more. The chain uses TRBV10-3 and TRBJ2-1, with 12 bases identical to TRBD2. The ends lost 4 bases at V and 7 bases at J; junction bases unmatched: 8. The CDR3 extends over 16 amino acids. Germline V gene lookup returns CDR1 ENHRY and CDR2 SYGVKD. This chain's CDR3 is CAISGVTSGSRNEQFF. CDR3 bases: TGTGCCATCAGTGGGGTGACTAGCGGGAGTCGAAATGAGCAGTTCTTC.

This clonotype was observed many times. The rearrangement uses TRBV30 and TRBJ2-1, with unresolved D. The CDR3 is 11 residues long. Germline CDR1 is GTSNPN and CDR2 is SVGIG (reference sequence). V lost 3 bases, J lost 4 bases, and 4 bases lay in between. CDR3 in DNA: TGTGCCTGGAGATCATACAATGAGCAGTTCTTC. Translation: CAWRSYNEQFF.

A remark on this clonotype: A much larger clone lies one base from this, so it may be a read error. This sequence joins TRBV7-2 and TRBJ2-2; 8 positions agree with TRBD2. This CDR3 comprises 14 residues. Germline-derived CDR1 and CDR2 are SGHTA and FQGNSA. In DNA form, the CDR3 reads TGTGCCAGCAGCATTAGCGGGAACACCGTGGAGCTGTTTTTT. It is translated as CASSISGNTVELFF.

This clonotype was found a few times. The chain is built from TRBV27 and TRBJ1-4; 8 nucleotides agree with TRBD1. This CDR3 is built from 15 residues. Germline V gene sequence: CDR1 MNHEY, CDR2 SMNVEV (reference sequence). With V trimmed by 5 bases and J by 8 bases, 10 bases remained unmatched. The CDR3 here is CASSTKTGVREKLFF. Here the CDR3 DNA reads TGTGCCAGCAGTACCAAGACAGGGGTCAGAGAAAAACTGTTTTTT.

This clonotype was observed many times. The CDR3 sequence is CASSGGTGVALSYNEQFF. DNA of the CDR3: TGTGCCAGCAGTGGGGGGACAGGGGTCGCGCTCTCCTACAATGAGCAGTTCTTC. The V gene is TRBV6-1, the J gene TRBJ2-1; 10 bases are shared with TRBD1. Germline trimming cut 4 bases from V and 0 bases from J; bases unmatched to any gene: 9. CDR1 and CDR2 (germline): MNHNS, SASEGT. This CDR3 is 18 amino acids long.

Ten or more counts support this clonotype. This sequence joins TRBV5-1 and TRBJ2-3; tentative D call: TRBD1 (6 bases). Trimming cost V 4 bases and J 6 bases, with 12 bases left between them. CDR3 length: 13 residues. The germline CDR1 and CDR2 sequences are SGHRS and YFSETQ. CDR3 DNA sequence: TGCGCCAGCAGCGTGACAGGTTTGGATACGCAGTATTTT. It translates to CASSVTGLDTQYF.

In DNA form, the CDR3 reads TGTGCCAGCAGTTCAGGGACTGGGTGGTTGGAGACCCAGTACTTC. This sequence encodes CASSSGTGWLETQYF. V usage is TRBV6-5 and J usage is TRBJ2-5; D perhaps matches TRBD2 (6 bases). CDR1 and CDR2 (germline): MNHEY, SVGAGI. Deletions cut 4 bases from V and 5 bases from J, with 17 bases between. The CDR3 consists of 15 residues.

This clonotype appeared many times. The chain uses TRBV6-2 or TRBV6-3 and TRBJ1-1, with D perhaps matching TRBD1 (5 bases). V lost 6 bases, J lost 6 bases, and 17 bases lay in between. Looked up from germline, CDR1 is MNHEY and CDR2 is SVGEGT. CDR3 length: 14 amino acids. This CDR3 is CASRAGTHGSEAFF. The CDR3 DNA reads as TGTGCCAGCAGGGCCGGGACGCACGGGTCTGAAGCTTTCTTT.

This clonotype was observed at least ten times. This sequence joins TRBV3-1 and TRBJ1-1; D not certain. Germline loops: CDR1 LGHDT, CDR2 YNNKEL (reference sequence). V gave up 7 bases and J gave up 0 bases, with 12 bases separating them. The CDR3 totals 14 residues. CDR3 DNA sequence: TGTGCCAGCACCGCGAACGAAATGAACACTGAAGCTTTCTTT. It is translated as CASTANEMNTEAFF. Together with reference TRBV3-1 and TRBJ1-1, the CDR3 gives the full variable domain: DTAVSQTPKYLVTQMGNDKSIKCEQNLGHDTMYWYKQDSKKFLKIMFSYNNKELIINETVPNRFSPKSPDKAHLNLHINSLELGDSAVYFCASTANEMNTEAFFGQGTRLTVV.

This clonotype was picked up many times. This chain uses TRBV7-2 with TRBJ2-7; no firm D call. The germline V gene encodes CDR1 SGHTA and CDR2 FQGNSA. The V end lost 0 bases, the J end lost 0 bases, and 9 bases lay between the germline ends. The CDR3 contains 15 residues. CDR3 residues: CASSLAAKSSYEQYF. Here the CDR3 DNA reads TGTGCCAGCAGCTTAGCGGCTAAGAGCTCCTACGAGCAGTACTTC.

This clonotype was seen more than once but under ten times. This chain uses TRBV2 with TRBJ2-7; 10 bases are shared with TRBD1. V trimming: 4 bases; J trimming: 3 bases; junction bases outside the gene matches: 3. The CDR3 is 14 amino acids. Germline V CDR1 and CDR2: SNHLY, FYNNEI. This chain's CDR3 is CASSGGQGVYEQYF. The CDR3 region has the DNA TGTGCCAGCAGTGGAGGACAGGGGGTCTACGAGCAGTACTTC. Supplemented by reference TRBV2 and TRBJ2-7, the full variable domain reads EPEVTQTPSHQVTQMGQEVILRCVPISNHLYFYWYRQILGQKVEFLVSFYNNEISEKSEIFDDQFSVERPDGSNFTLKIRSTKLEDSAMYFCASSGGQGVYEQYFGPGTRLTVT.

This clonotype was seen only a few times. This rearrangement joins TRBV29-1 to TRBJ1-3, with D tentatively TRBD1 (5 bases). In germline, CDR1 is SQVTM, CDR2 ANQGSEA. This CDR3 has 14 amino acids. V dropped 4 bases and J dropped 0 bases, with 10 bases sitting between them. The CDR3, as DNA: TGCAGCGTTGCGAACAGGAACTCTGGAAACACCATATATTTT. Translated: CSVANRNSGNTIYF.

In its sample, this clonotype was seen a few times. The chain recombines TRBV6-1 with TRBJ1-5; D not resolved. Germline assignment: CDR1 MNHNS and CDR2 SASEGT. V lost 3 bases, J lost 5 bases, and 5 bases lay in between. There are 12 residues in the CDR3. CDR3 sequence reads: CASSEIDQPQHF. CDR3 DNA: TGTGCCAGCAGTGAGATAGATCAGCCCCAGCATTTT.

The V call is TRBV27, the J call TRBJ2-1; D is possibly TRBD1 (5 bases). The germline V and J ends were trimmed by 0 bases and 4 bases, with 7 bases remaining between them. The CDR3 has 14 amino acids. Germline V CDR1 and CDR2: MNHEY, SMNVEV (reference sequence). For the CDR3, the DNA is TGTGCCAGCAGTTTATCGAAGGGGTACAATGAGCAGTTCTTC. The encoded protein is CASSLSKGYNEQFF.

The chain links TRBV20-1 to TRBJ2-7; TRBD2 aligns across 10 bases. V dropped 5 bases and J dropped 6; count of bases not matched to a gene: 13. Germline CDR1 and CDR2: DFQATT and SNEGSKA (reference sequence). The CDR3 has 15 residues. CDR3: CSAPPQRGGLTEQYF. As DNA, the CDR3 is TGCAGTGCTCCCCCACAGCGGGGGGGGTTGACCGAGCAGTACTTC.

This clonotype was detected only a few times. This may come from a read error, since a much larger clone is one base off. The V call is TRBV20-1, the J call TRBJ2-1; no reliable D call. CDR1 DFQATT and CDR2 SNEGSKA come from the germline V gene (reference sequence). This CDR3 region has 11 residues. V shed 6 bases and J shed 5 bases, with 8 bases lying between them. The CDR3 DNA reads as TGCAGTGCAGGTGTGGACAATGAGCAGTTCTTC. Protein product: CSAGVDNEQFF.